This T cell receptor (beta chain) derives from a study of blood T cells in healthy people across ages. Alongside a J-beta primer mix, a sample-barcoded 5' primer served in a second PCR lasting about 7 to 12 cycles. TCRdb re-derived calls from the 5' RACE reads in MiXCR, one entry per CDR3 protein. The sample lists fewer than 650,000 distinct CDR3 sequences, about a quarter occurring once. In this sample, this clonotype turned up once. With V trimmed by 4 bases and J by 2 bases, 7 bases remained unmatched. There are 15 residues in the CDR3. The germline V gene encodes CDR1 SGHRS and CDR2 YFSETQ. These data were also filed under a second study, of T cells of mothers and their children.

The chain is built from TRBV5-1 and TRBJ1-1, with 8 bases fitting TRBD1. The material sequenced was blood. The TCR sequence derives from a boy aged 2 to 10 in good health. The CDR3 DNA follows: TGCGCCAGCAGCAGACAGGGACAGGTAAACACTGAAGCTTTCTTT. As protein: CASSRQGQVNTEAFF.